This T cell receptor (beta chain) is drawn from a study of metastatic and nonmetastatic thyroid tumors. Study as a whole: Comparative analysis of repertoires was undertaken across blood and tumor or nodule tissue obtained from malignant and benign thyroid patients. Overall study findings and caveats: Reportedly, malignant thyroid tumors had significantly higher TCR beta diversity than benign nodules, in blood and tumor.

V dropped 5 bases and J dropped 1 base, with 8 bases sitting between them. The germline CDR1 and CDR2 sequences are KGHSH and LQKENI. The CDR3 totals 14 residues. As regards this clone: Its specificity is unknown.

All patients reached thyroid surgery having received no treatment beforehand. As originally analysed: Using the CDR3 differences seen across clinicopathological groups, the authors built a distant-metastasis classifier for papillary thyroid cancer, which was meant to discriminate distant-metastatic patients. MiXCR was used by TCRdb to re-call the PCR reads. The V and J calls were not made by the authors but by TCRdb's processing. The sample lists some 15,000 clones; roughly 24% were seen once. The V call is TRBV18, the J call TRBJ2-2; D unresolved. The TCR was taken from a female donor with papillary thyroid cancer or a benign thyroid nodule (not recorded which). Some clones in this sample may be carry-over from other donors' samples. Material: adjacent normal tissue. The CDR3 DNA sequence: TGTGCCAGCTCATCAGACCTGAACACCGGGGAGCTGTTTTTT. Residues: CASSSDLNTGELFF.